The 27 T cell receptor beta chains given below trace back to one sample, sequenced in a study of somatic mutations in cytotoxic T cells in rheumatoid arthritis. Data came from immunoSEQ multiplex PCR; TCRdb stores just in-frame clones and leaves some out. The top ten clones hold approximately 15% of a sample with 15,000 to 20,000 clones, roughly 86% of them seen once. Input material: CD8+ T cells sorted from blood. These receptors were taken from a woman aged 50 to 60 with rheumatoid arthritis.

The chain employs TRBV10-3 and TRBJ1-1, with D possibly matching TRBD1 (6 bases). The V and J ends lost 6 bases and 5 bases respectively, with 16 bases between them. Germline CDR1 reads ENHRY; CDR2 reads SYGVKD. This CDR3 region has 14 residues. CDR3 coding DNA: TGTGCCATCAGAAACCAGGACAGAGGGACTGAAGCTTTCTTT. Its translation is CAIRNQDRGTEAFF.

This clone occurred once. The same CDR3 can be traced to other DNA sequences in this sample. The J gene is TRBJ1-2, the V gene TRBV5-4; D is possibly TRBD1 (5 bases). The CDR3 consists of 13 residues. The germline V and J ends were trimmed by 4 bases and 6 bases, with 13 bases remaining between them. Looked up from germline, CDR1 is SGHNT and CDR2 is YYREEE (reference sequence). CDR3 DNA sequence: TGTGCCAGCAGCGGGGGGGGAGATCATGGCTACACCTTC. This encodes CASSGGGDHGYTF.

CDR3 in DNA: TGTGCCAGCAGATATTCAGGGGGCGAATACGAGCAGTACTTC. Protein product: CASRYSGGEYEQYF. J is TRBJ2-7 and V is TRBV6-6, with TRBD1 identical over 8 bases. Germline trimming cut 6 bases from V and 4 bases from J; bases unmatched to any gene: 8. Germline loops: CDR1 MNHNY, CDR2 SVGAGI (reference sequence). The CDR3 consists of 14 residues.

The V and J genes are TRBV6-5 and TRBJ2-7, with 7 bases identical to TRBD2. The ends lost 5 bases at V and 2 bases at J; junction bases unmatched: 6. Per germline, CDR1 MNHEY and CDR2 SVGAGI. This CDR3 is 14 amino acids long. The CDR3 sequence is CASSHREAAYEQYF. The CDR3 DNA reads as TGTGCCAGCAGTCACCGGGAGGCCGCCTACGAGCAGTACTTC.

This chain uses TRBV18 with TRBJ2-7; 14 nucleotides agree with TRBD2. CDR1 is KGHSH, CDR2 LQKENI, per germline. The junction had 12 bases not matched to a gene; V was cut back by 2 bases and J by 9 bases. The CDR3 has 17 amino acids. CDR3 coding DNA: TGTGCCAGCTCACCAACAAGCCCCGGGACTAGCGGGGGTCTGCAGTACTTC. This encodes CASSPTSPGTSGGLQYF.

The rearrangement uses TRBV9 and TRBJ1-3; D perhaps matches TRBD1 (6 bases). Germline lookup yields CDR1 SGDLS and CDR2 YYNGEE. Trimming cost V 0 bases and J 2 bases, with 15 bases left between them. The CDR3 spans 17 residues. CDR3 bases: TGTGCCAGCAGCGTAGGGGGGGCTCCCGAACCTGGAAACACCATATATTTT. This translates into CASSVGGAPEPGNTIYF.

CDR3 DNA: TGTGCCAGCAGTACAGGGAACTCTGGAAACACCATATATTTT. It codes for CASSTGNSGNTIYF. V gene TRBV2 combines with J gene TRBJ1-3; D perhaps matches TRBD1 (6 bases). The germline CDR1 and CDR2 sequences are SNHLY and FYNNEI. The CDR3 contains 14 residues. V was cut by 5 bases and J by 0 bases, with 8 bases left in between.

The chain combines TRBV6-5 with TRBJ2-2; 9 positions agree with TRBD2. The CDR3 covers 15 residues. Germline CDR1 reads MNHEY; CDR2 reads SVGAGI. Unmatched junction bases numbered 5, after V lost 6 bases and J lost 3 bases. The CDR3 loop is CASRGAGGYTGELFF. The CDR3 DNA reads TGTGCCAGCAGGGGAGCGGGAGGTTACACCGGGGAGCTGTTTTTT.

This clone occurred once. The chain couples TRBV2 to TRBJ1-2; maybe TRBD1 (6 bases). The germline CDR1 and CDR2 sequences are SNHLY and FYNNEI. V was cut by 8 bases and J by 7 bases, with 26 bases left in between. The CDR3 runs to 16 residues. The CDR3 is CASFDRDKGTLSGYTF. CDR3 nucleotide sequence: TGTGCCAGCTTCGACCGGGACAAGGGGACCCTGTCTGGCTACACCTTC.

The chain links TRBV9 to TRBJ2-5; TRBD2 is a possible D gene (7 bases). Trimming pared 6 bases from V and 4 bases from J, leaving 19 bases between. The CDR3 consists of 15 residues. The germline CDR1 and CDR2 sequences are SGDLS and YYNGEE. DNA of the CDR3: TGTGCCAGCAACTCGGGGGGCGGAACAGGAGAGACCCAGTACTTC. It codes for CASNSGGGTGETQYF.

Points on this clone: Without the conserved terminal phenylalanine or tryptophan, this CDR3 likely stems from a read error. The limits of the CDR3 on the DNA are not certain, so only TCRdb's listed CDR3 is given. V is TRBV23-1 and J is TRBJ1-1. TRBV23-1 is sorted into the ORF group, with uncertain function. The CDR3 sequence runs 10 residues, both termini included. The chain's CDR3 is CASSHRGAGV.

Here the CDR3 reads CASRSRGLETQYF. The CDR3 region has the DNA TGTGCCAGCAGATCTAGGGGGCTTGAGACCCAGTACTTC. This chain uses TRBV7-2 with TRBJ2-5; 7 positions agree with TRBD1. The CDR3 has 13 residues. V shed 6 bases and J 5 bases; nucleotides not matched to a gene: 6. CDR1 is SGHTA, CDR2 FQGNSA, per germline.

The chain has TRBV28 and TRBJ2-7; a weak D match, TRBD2 (5 bases). The V end was cut by 3 bases, the J end by 6 bases, with 15 bases between. Per the germline V gene, CDR1 is MDHEN and CDR2 is SYDVKM. The length of the CDR3 is 14 residues. DNA of the CDR3: TGTGCCAGCAGTTTTACCCCGGGGTTTTTCGAGCAGTACTTC. Translating gives CASSFTPGFFEQYF.

The chain recombines TRBV2 with TRBJ2-1; 9 bases align to TRBD1. From germline, CDR1 is SNHLY and CDR2 FYNNEI. V trimming: 1 base; J trimming: 1 base; junction bases outside the gene matches: 2. This CDR3 contains 16 residues. For the CDR3, the DNA is TGTGCCAGCAGTGAAGGGGGACAGGGTTCCTACAATGAGCAGTTCTTC. As protein: CASSEGGQGSYNEQFF.

The J gene is TRBJ2-7, the V gene TRBV2; maybe TRBD1 (6 bases). Germline CDR1 and CDR2: SNHLY and FYNNEI. The CDR3 is made up of 13 amino acids. Trimming took off 10 bases at V and 3 bases at J, with 16 bases between the two ends. CDR3 sequence reads: CATTGTSLYEQYF. CDR3 DNA sequence: TGTGCCACCACCGGGACAAGCCTCTACGAGCAGTACTTC. Variable domain in full (rest from reference TRBV2 and TRBJ2-7): EPEVTQTPSHQVTQMGQEVILRCVPISNHLYFYWYRQILGQKVEFLVSFYNNEISEKSEIFDDQFSVERPDGSNFTLKIRSTKLEDSAMYFCATTGTSLYEQYFGPGTRLTVT.

The genes are TRBV11-2 and TRBJ2-7, with 7 bases fitting TRBD1. The CDR3 runs 15 residues. Germline trimming cut 2 bases from V and 4 bases from J; bases unmatched to any gene: 8. Germline values: CDR1 SGHAT, CDR2 FQNNGV. Here the CDR3 DNA reads TGTGCCAGCAGCTTACCAGGGGGAAACCTTTACGAGCAGTACTTC. This gives the protein CASSLPGGNLYEQYF. Variable domain in full (rest from reference TRBV11-2 and TRBJ2-7): EAGVAQSPRYKIIEKRQSVAFWCNPISGHATLYWYQQILGQGPKLLIQFQNNGVVDDSQLPKDRFSAERLKGVDSTLKIQPAKLEDSAVYLCASSLPGGNLYEQYFGPGTRLTVT.

By share of the sample, this clone is medium-sized. The chain employs TRBV5-1 and TRBJ2-7; 11 bases align to TRBD2. Germline lookup yields CDR1 SGHRS and CDR2 YFSETQ. CDR3 size: 15 residues. V was pared by 1 base and J by 0 bases, with 0 bases of the junction left unmatched. This CDR3 is CASSLTSGSSYEQYF. CDR3 coding DNA: TGCGCCAGCAGCTTGACTAGCGGGAGCTCCTACGAGCAGTACTTC.

J is TRBJ2-1 and V is TRBV29-1; tentative D call: TRBD1 (6 bases). The CDR3 loop spans 13 amino acids. Deletions cut 5 bases from V and 1 base from J, with 9 bases between. Looked up from germline, CDR1 is SQVTM and CDR2 is ANQGSEA. The CDR3 loop is CSVPTGSYNEQFF. The DNA of the CDR3 is TGCAGCGTTCCGACAGGTTCCTACAATGAGCAGTTCTTC.

The rearrangement joins TRBV28 to TRBJ1-2; D is unresolved. CDR1 and CDR2 from the germline V gene are MDHEN and SYDVKM. The CDR3 length is 15 residues. V was shortened by 6 bases and J by 3 bases, with 17 bases between the two germline ends. Written as DNA, the CDR3 is TGTGCCAGCAGCTCCCCAAGGGTCTGGGACTATGGCTACACCTTC. Translated: CASSSPRVWDYGYTF.

This chain connects TRBV9 to TRBJ2-1; 7 nucleotides agree with TRBD2. Trimming cost V 3 bases and J 0 bases; bases outside gene matches: 6. This CDR3 region has 16 residues. Looked up from germline, CDR1 is SGDLS and CDR2 is YYNGEE. The CDR3, as DNA: TGTGCCAGCAGCGCACCTAGCGGTAGCTCCTACAATGAGCAGTTCTTC. Protein product: CASSAPSGSSYNEQFF.

This clone was seen a handful of times. This chain joins TRBV19 and TRBJ2-7, with D maybe TRBD1 (7 bases). This CDR3 has 13 residues. Per the germline V gene, CDR1 is LNHDA and CDR2 is SQIVND (reference sequence). Trimming stripped 8 bases from V and 4 bases from J, with 15 bases between. The CDR3, as DNA: TGTGCCAGTGGGGAATCAGGGGGGTACGAGCAGTACTTC. This sequence encodes CASGESGGYEQYF. Together with reference TRBV19 and TRBJ2-7, the CDR3 gives the full variable domain: DGGITQSPKYLFRKEGQNVTLSCEQNLNHDAMYWYRQDPGQGLRLIYYSQIVNDFQKGDIAEGYSVSREKKESFPLTVTSAQKNPTAFYLCASGESGGYEQYFGPGTRLTVT.

V is TRBV27 and J is TRBJ2-7; TRBD1 matches at 8 bases. Germline CDR1 and CDR2: MNHEY and SMNVEV (reference sequence). This CDR3 is built from 14 residues. The V and J ends lost 3 bases and 3 bases, in that order; junction bases with no gene match: 4. The CDR3 DNA follows: TGTGCCAGCAGTTTCGCCGGACAGGGCTACGAGCAGTACTTC. This translates into CASSFAGQGYEQYF.

The J gene is TRBJ2-1, the V gene TRBV5-6; the D gene could be TRBD1 or TRBD2 (5 bases each). CDR1 is SGHDT and CDR2 is YYEEEE in the germline V gene. The CDR3 covers 15 residues. The V end was cut by 0 bases, the J end by 2 bases, with 9 bases between. CDR3 coding DNA: TGTGCCAGCAGCTTGGTTCCGGGGCCCTACAATGAGCAGTTCTTC. Translating it yields CASSLVPGPYNEQFF.

The chain joins TRBV9 to TRBJ2-1; 8 nucleotides agree with TRBD2. The germline V gene has CDR1 SGDLS and CDR2 YYNGEE. The CDR3 covers 15 residues. The trim removed 4 bases at V and 0 bases at J, leaving 3 bases unmatched. The CDR3 DNA reads TGTGCCAGCAGCCCGGGAGGGAGCTCCTACAATGAGCAGTTCTTC. Translated: CASSPGGSSYNEQFF. The whole variable domain, filled in from reference TRBV9 and TRBJ2-1, reads DSGVTQTPKHLITATGQRVTLRCSPRSGDLSVYWYQQSLDQGLQFLIQYYNGEERAKGNILERFSAQQFPDLHSELNLSSLELGDSALYFCASSPGGSSYNEQFFGPGTRLTVL.

The genes are TRBV7-9 and TRBJ1-5, with D maybe TRBD1 (6 bases). V lost 1 base to trimming and J lost 3 bases, with 7 bases between them. Germline V gene lookup returns CDR1 SEHNR and CDR2 FQNEAQ (reference sequence). The CDR3 is 14 amino acids. The chain's CDR3 is CASSLGTVNQPQHF. The CDR3, as DNA: TGTGCCAGCAGCTTAGGGACAGTCAATCAGCCCCAGCATTTT. Full variable domain (outside the CDR3, taken from reference TRBV7-9 and TRBJ1-5): DTGVSQNPRHKITKRGQNVTFRCDPISEHNRLYWYRQTLGQGPEFLTYFQNEAQLEKSRLLSDRFSAERPKGSFSTLEIQRTEQGDSAMYLCASSLGTVNQPQHFGDGTRLSIL.

This clone was seen more than once but under ten times. This chain's CDR3 is CASSSRGEANTEAFF. CDR3 in DNA: TGTGCCAGCAGCTCGAGGGGGGAAGCGAACACTGAAGCTTTCTTT. V usage is TRBV7-9 and J usage is TRBJ1-1, with D maybe TRBD1 (6 bases). The germline V gene encodes CDR1 SEHNR and CDR2 FQNEAQ (reference sequence). This CDR3 contains 15 residues. V lost 4 bases and J 1 base, leaving 13 bases between the germline ends.

The CDR3 sequence: CASRQGSAGRAQYF. The CDR3 region has the DNA TGTGCCTCGAGACAGGGCTCGGCGGGTAGGGCCCAGTACTTC. The V gene is TRBV28, the J gene TRBJ2-5, with TRBD1 identical over 7 bases. V shed 11 bases, J shed 9 bases, and the junction held 18 bases outside the gene matches. Germline V gives CDR1 MDHEN, CDR2 SYDVKM. The CDR3 length is 14 residues.